This is a list of T cell receptor beta chains from one sample in a study of glioma-infiltrating T cells after dendritic cell vaccination. This table comes from immunoSEQ multiplex PCR, and its TCRdb copy is limited to in-frame clones, with some not included. This sample has about 9,200 clones, with about 80% found just once. The source was blood, collected after dendritic cell vaccination. The receptors come from a human donor with glioblastoma. CDR3s include the opening cysteine and the closing phenylalanine or tryptophan. The D gene is left open where the match is weak. Size tells how often a clone was seen (once, few, many) or the class of an expanded clone, and some rows leave it out.

V	size	D	J	DNA	CDR3
TRBV6-5	NA	NA	TRBJ2-7	TGTGCCAGCAGTTTTGCCCAGGGGGGAAGCTACGAGCAGTACTTC	CASSFAQGGSYEQYF
TRBV2	once	TRBD1	TRBJ2-7	TGTGCCAGCGAAGACAGGGTGAACACCTACGAGCAGTACTTC	CASEDRVNTYEQYF
TRBV6-1	NA	NA	TRBJ2-5	TGCGCCGGGGAGGGGGGAGGTGAGACCCAGTACTTC	CAGEGGGETQYF
TRBV7-9	few	TRBD1	TRBJ1-5	TGTGCCAGCAGTCCCGGGACAGGGACCAGCAATCAGCCCCAGCATTTT	CASSPGTGTSNQPQHF
TRBV7-8	NA	NA	TRBJ2-7	TGTGCCAGCAGCACGACTAGAAGGTCCTACGAGCAGTACTTC	CASSTTRRSYEQYF
TRBV5-6	NA	NA	TRBJ1-2	TGTGCCAGCAGCACTTTGGGCGGGTCCAAGACGCGGGGCTACACCTTC	CASSTLGGSKTRGYTF
TRBV9	once	NA	TRBJ1-1	TGTGCCAGCAGCGTAGTGCCAGGGCTGGACACTGAAGCTTTCTTT	CASSVVPGLDTEAFF
TRBV19	NA	TRBD1	TRBJ2-7	TGTGCCAGTAGCCCGGGACAGGGGAAGCAGTACTTC	CASSPGQGKQYF
TRBV10-3	NA	NA	TRBJ2-2	TGTGCCACCAGGGGGGCTAGCGGCCTCCCGGAGGAGCTGTTTTTT	CATRGASGLPEELFF
TRBV6-5	NA	NA	TRBJ2-7	TGTGCCAGCACCGGGGGGCTCGAGCAGTACTTC	CASTGGLEQYF
TRBV7-9	NA	NA	TRBJ2-3	TGTGCCAGCAGCATACTAGGGTCAGATACGCAGTATTTT	CASSILGSDTQYF
TRBV4-2	NA	NA	TRBJ2-7	TGTGCCAGCAGCCAAGGGCAGGACTCGGGCTACGAGCAGTACTTC	CASSQGQDSGYEQYF
TRBV6-6	NA	TRBD2	TRBJ2-3	TGTGCCAGCAGTTCGGGGGGGCGGGAGCAGAATACGCAGTATTTT	CASSSGGREQNTQYF
TRBV7-2	NA	TRBD2	TRBJ2-1	TGTGCCAGCATCAACTCCGGGGGGTCCAATGAGCAGTTCTTC	CASINSGGSNEQFF
TRBV29-1	few	NA	TRBJ1-1	TGCAGCGCTGCCGGACTGAATATGAACACTGAAGCTTTCTTT	CSAAGLNMNTEAFF
TRBV9	NA	TRBD1	TRBJ1-6	TGTGCCAGCAGCGTAGGCCAGGGGGGTAATTCACCCCTCCACTTT	CASSVGQGGNSPLHF
TRBV5-1	NA	NA	TRBJ2-7	TGCGCCAGCAGCCGCGGGGCCACCTACGAGCAGTACTTC	CASSRGATYEQYF
TRBV11-1	NA	TRBD2	TRBJ2-7	TGTGCCAGCAGCTTAGCTAGCGGGAGCTCCTACGAGCAGTACTTC	CASSLASGSSYEQYF
TRBV5-1	NA	TRBD2	TRBJ2-7	TGCGCCAGCAGCTTAGGTAGCGGGAACACCTTCCACGAGCAGTACTTC	CASSLGSGNTFHEQYF
TRBV18	few	NA	TRBJ2-3	TGTGCCAGCTCACAGACGACAGGATCTTCAGATACGCAGTATTTT	CASSQTTGSSDTQYF
TRBV11-2	few	NA	TRBJ2-5	TGTGCCAGCAATAGTATCCGGGGGAGAGCTCAAGAGACCCAGTACTTC	CASNSIRGRAQETQYF
TRBV19	NA	TRBD1	TRBJ1-5	TGTGCCAGTAGATACCGGGACAGGGAGGTTCAGCCCCAGCATTTT	CASRYRDREVQPQHF
TRBV7-2	NA	NA	TRBJ1-4	TGTGCCAGCAGCTTGGAGCCTAATGAAAAACTGTTTTTT	CASSLEPNEKLFF
TRBV9	NA	NA	TRBJ2-3	TGTGCCAGCAGCGTAGACCTAACCCTAGAGAGGCCATGGCAGTATTTT	CASSVDLTLERPWQYF
TRBV30	NA	TRBD1	TRBJ1-1	TGTGCCTGGAGTCCCGGGACAGGGCACACTGAAGCTTTCTTT	CAWSPGTGHTEAFF
TRBV5-5	NA	NA	TRBJ1-4	TGTGCCAGCAGCTTGGAGGGGACAACTAATGAAAAACTGTTTTTT	CASSLEGTTNEKLFF
TRBV5-1	few	NA	TRBJ2-5	TGCGCCAGTATGGGGCGGGGGACCCAGTACTTC	CASMGRGTQYF
TRBV2	NA	TRBD1	TRBJ1-2	TGTGCCAGCCAAACAGGGGGCGGGCGGTATGGCTACACCTTC	CASQTGGGRYGYTF
TRBV29-1	few	NA	TRBJ2-7	TGCAGCACAACCTACAGGGATGAGCAGTACTTC	CSTTYRDEQYF
TRBV11-2	NA	TRBD2	TRBJ2-1	TGTGCCAGCAGCTTAATGGGGGTAGCGGGACGTTTTGATGAGCAGTTCTTC	CASSLMGVAGRFDEQFF
TRBV30	few	TRBD1	TRBJ1-2	TGTGCCTGGAGCGGATTACCCTCAGGGGGGTGGCTTTTT	CAWSGLPSGGWLF
TRBV6-5	NA	NA	TRBJ1-1	TGTGCCAGCAGTTACCGCCAAGACAGTCGCACTGAAGCTTTCTTT	CASSYRQDSRTEAFF
TRBV19	NA	NA	TRBJ2-7	TGTGCCACCTCCCCCCAGCGATCCTACGAGCAGTACTTC	CATSPQRSYEQYF
TRBV10-1	NA	TRBD2	TRBJ2-2	TGCGCCACCGGGGAGCGGGAGTTCACCGGGGAGCTGTTTTTT	CATGEREFTGELFF
TRBV27	NA	TRBD2	TRBJ2-7	TGTGCCAGCAGTTTATCGATTTCGCGGGGCGGGAGTGGATACGAGCAGTACTTC	CASSLSISRGGSGYEQYF
TRBV29-1	few	TRBD2	TRBJ2-7	TGCAGCGCCCAACTAGCGGGAGCCTACGAGCAGTACTTC	CSAQLAGAYEQYF
TRBV6-6	NA	NA	TRBJ1-2	TGTGCCAGCAGTTACTCGGTATCCCGGAGGGGCTACACCTTC	CASSYSVSRRGYTF
TRBV5-4	once	TRBD2	TRBJ2-7	TGTGCCAGCAGCGCCGGGACTACCCACGAGCAGTACTTC	CASSAGTTHEQYF
TRBV30	NA	TRBD2	TRBJ2-5	TGTGCCTGGAGCCGGGGGGGGGTGTCCGGCGAGACCCAGTACTTC	CAWSRGGVSGETQYF
TRBV4-3	NA	NA	TRBJ2-5	TGCGCCAGCAGCGTTAGCAGGGGACAAGAGACCCAGTACTTC	CASSVSRGQETQYF
TRBV5-1	NA	TRBD2	TRBJ2-3	TGCGCCAGCAGCTTGGACTCAACGAGGGCTAGCGGGAGCTCAGATACGCAGTATTTT	CASSLDSTRASGSSDTQYF
TRBV15	NA	TRBD2	TRBJ2-2	TGTGCCACCAGCGCCTGGACTAGCGGGAGGGCCGGGTGGACCGGGGAGCTGTTTTTT	CATSAWTSGRAGWTGELFF
TRBV18	NA	NA	TRBJ2-7	TGTGCCAGCTCACCTAACACTGAGGCCCCCTACGAGCAGTACTTC	CASSPNTEAPYEQYF
TRBV6-4	few	TRBD2	TRBJ2-2	TGTGCCAGCAGTGAGAGTAGCGGGAGCACCGGGGAGCTGTTTTTT	CASSESSGSTGELFF
TRBV5-6	NA	TRBD2	TRBJ2-1	TGTGCCAGCAGTTGGGGGCTGCGGGAGGGCTACGTTGAGCAGTTCTTC	CASSWGLREGYVEQFF
TRBV6-6	few	TRBD2	TRBJ2-7	TGTGCCAGCAGCGAGCGGGAGATCCCCCACGAGCAGTACTTC	CASSEREIPHEQYF
TRBV28	NA	NA	TRBJ2-1	TGTGCCAGCGAGAGGCGGTATGAGCAGTTCTTC	CASERRYEQFF
TRBV6-5	NA	NA	TRBJ2-3	TGTGCCAGCAGTTACTCGCGGCGGCAGAGCACAGATACGCAGTATTTT	CASSYSRRQSTDTQYF
TRBV27	few	TRBD1	TRBJ2-7	TGTGCCAGCATGACCGACCGGGACAGAGGCTACGAGCAGTACTTC	CASMTDRDRGYEQYF
TRBV6-1	once	NA	TRBJ2-3	TGTGCCAGCAGTGAAAGTCCGTGGGTTAGCGGAAAGGCGAATACGCAGTATTTT	CASSESPWVSGKANTQYF
TRBV7-9	NA	NA	TRBJ1-2	TGTGCCAGCAGCTCGGAGGAGGTCTACACCTTC	CASSSEEVYTF
TRBV4-2	NA	TRBD1	TRBJ2-1	TGTGCCAGCAGCCAAGGGGGACAAAACAGGGGTTTTCGATATGAGCAGTTCTTC	CASSQGGQNRGFRYEQFF
TRBV10-2	NA	TRBD1	TRBJ2-7	TGCGCCAGCAGACCAACACAGGGGGACTACGAGCAGTACTTC	CASRPTQGDYEQYF
TRBV7-8	NA	TRBD2	TRBJ2-7	TGTGCCAGCAGCTCCCATAATACGGGACTAGCGGGAGAGATGACCTACGAGCAGTACTTC	CASSSHNTGLAGEMTYEQYF
TRBV9	NA	NA	TRBJ2-3	TGTGCCAGCAGCGTAGTCGGGTCAGATACGCAGTATTTT	CASSVVGSDTQYF
TRBV29-1	NA	NA	TRBJ2-7	TGCAGCGTTGATAGTACCGGACTGTCGGGGCAGTACTTC	CSVDSTGLSGQYF
TRBV5-5	NA	TRBD1	TRBJ1-3	TGTGCCAGCAGCTCGAGGGCGGAACAGGGGGTTACTGGAAACACCATATATTTT	CASSSRAEQGVTGNTIYF
TRBV6-6	NA	NA	TRBJ2-7	TGTGCCAGCAGTTACCAAATTACGGGGTCCGCCTACGGGCAGTACTTC	CASSYQITGSAYGQYF